This TCR beta chain was observed in a study of T cells after yellow fever vaccination. Study-wide results and caveats: Weaker in magnitude, the secondary response showed a faster peak on day 5 versus 15.

Per the germline V gene, CDR1 is SGHRS and CDR2 is YFSETQ. Losses at the gene ends were 4 bases for V and 8 bases for J; bases not matched to a gene: 5. CDR3 length equals 15 residues. Only a few counts were recorded for this clonotype. TCRdb independently ran MiXCR on the 5' RACE reads; one entry per CDR3 protein. The sample lists roughly 56,000 distinct CDR3 sequences, 4.5% to 6% seen once, with roughly 31% in the top ten. The gene calls are TRBV5-1 and TRBJ2-1, with 14 bases matching TRBD2. The source was PBMCs, either bulk or a sorted T-cell subset (CD4+, CD8+, memory, or dextramer-sorted; not recorded which), collected on the day of the yellow fever booster vaccination. The receptor comes from a man aged 18 to 29 who received the YFV17D yellow fever vaccine. Written as DNA, the CDR3 is TGCGCCAGCAGCGGGGGACTAGCGGGGGATTATGAGCAGTTCTTC. Translation: CASSGGLAGDYEQFF. Together with reference TRBV5-1 and TRBJ2-1, the CDR3 gives the full variable domain: KAGVTQTPRYLIKTRGQQVTLSCSPISGHRSVSWYQQTPGQGLQFLFEYFSETQRNKGNFPGRFSGRQFSNSRSEMNVSTLELGDSALYLCASSGGLAGDYEQFFGPGTRLTVL.